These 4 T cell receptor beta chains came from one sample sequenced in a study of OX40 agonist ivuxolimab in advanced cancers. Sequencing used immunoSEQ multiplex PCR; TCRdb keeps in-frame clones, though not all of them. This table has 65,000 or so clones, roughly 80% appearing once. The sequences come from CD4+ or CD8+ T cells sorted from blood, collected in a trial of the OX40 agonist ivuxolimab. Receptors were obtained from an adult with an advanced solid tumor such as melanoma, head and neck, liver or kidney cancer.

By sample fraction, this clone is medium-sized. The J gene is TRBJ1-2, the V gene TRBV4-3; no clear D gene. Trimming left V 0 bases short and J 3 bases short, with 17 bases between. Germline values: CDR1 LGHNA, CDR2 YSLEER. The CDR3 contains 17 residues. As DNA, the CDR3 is TGCGCCAGCAGCCAAGAGTTTACTACCCGCCGGGACTATGGCTACACCTTC. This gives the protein CASSQEFTTRRDYGYTF.

The CDR3 region has the DNA TGTGCCAGCAATTCCAGGGGGGGCAATCAGCCCCAGCATTTT. Translated, it gives CASNSRGGNQPQHF. The chain combines TRBV6-1 with TRBJ1-5, with TRBD1 matching over 7 bases. Germline V gene data show CDR1 as MNHNS and CDR2 as SASEGT. CDR3 length: 14 amino acids. V shed 7 bases, J shed 2 bases, and the junction held 5 bases outside the gene matches.

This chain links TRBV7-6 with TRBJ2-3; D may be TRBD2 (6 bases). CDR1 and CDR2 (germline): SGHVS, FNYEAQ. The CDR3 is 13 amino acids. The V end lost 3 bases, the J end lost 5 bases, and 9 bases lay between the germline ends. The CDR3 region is CASSFSRGDTQYF. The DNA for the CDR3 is TGTGCCAGCAGCTTCTCGCGGGGAGATACGCAGTATTTT.

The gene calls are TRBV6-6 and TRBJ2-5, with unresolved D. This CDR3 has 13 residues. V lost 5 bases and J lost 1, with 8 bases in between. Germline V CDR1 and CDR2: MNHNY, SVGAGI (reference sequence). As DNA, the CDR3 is TGTGCCAGCAGTCGAGTTTCCCAAGAGACCCAGTACTTC. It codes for CASSRVSQETQYF.